This T cell receptor beta chain appears in the sequencing data of a study of persistence of HIV-infected CD4 T cells. This clone appeared a single time. The antigen remains undetermined. Stimulation used 8 to 10 ug/mL lysate from CMV-infected fibroblasts. Sorting of responding CD4+ T cells relied on upregulated CD40 ligand together with CD69. Donors had CD4+ T cell counts above 400 cells/uL and were CMV-seropositive. Study findings and constraints: CMV- and Gag-responding cells had lower TCRbeta richness than CD3/CD28-responding cells. Within sorted populations, more oligoclonal TCRs accompanied more oligoclonal proviruses. The rare CMV-responding cells with HIV-1 proviruses were not separately TCR-sequenced.

This CDR3 has 15 amino acids. Looked up from germline, CDR1 is KGHSH and CDR2 is LQKENI. V was pared by 2 bases and J by 1 base, with 12 bases between. This was the immunoSEQ version 4 assay in survey mode. Repertoires were generated with immunoSEQ multiplex PCR, while TCRdb's copy carries only in-frame clones and drops some. Of about 20,000 clones in the sample, around 78% were seen once. This receptor was obtained from an adult man with HIV who was CMV-seropositive. This sequence joins TRBV18 and TRBJ2-7; weak D call: TRBD2 (5 bases). Source: CD4+ T cells sorted from PBMCs after 18-hour stimulation, taken from a patient who received antiretroviral therapy. The CDR3 coding sequence is TGTGCCAGCTCACCATCCTACGGAGGATCCTACGAGCAGTACTTC. Translation gives CASSPSYGGSYEQYF. The whole variable domain, filled in from reference TRBV18 and TRBJ2-7, reads NAGVMQNPRHLVRRRGQEARLRCSPMKGHSHVYWYRQLPEEGLKFMVYLQKENIIDESGMPKERFSAEFPKEGPSILRIQQVVRGDSAAYFCASSPSYGGSYEQYFGPGTRLTVT.